This T cell receptor (beta chain) is from a study of blood T cell repertoires in COVID-19. The overall study: Both acute and convalescent COVID-19 samples were obtained from the United States, Italy and Spain. Sources were T cells, B-cell-depleted T cells, or PBMCs; the material itself was cDNA or gDNA.

Original analysis: Estimated nucleated cell counts came from reference gene primer amplification. Profiled with immunoSEQ multiplex PCR; TCRdb holds only in-frame clones, not every one. D and trimming come from the DNA, and the V and J calls and clone size come from that table. Of over 80,000 clones in the sample, 85% to 95% are singletons; the top ten hold around 1.6%. The CDR3 loop spans 14 amino acids. Germline lookup yields CDR1 MGHRA and CDR2 YSYEKL. The V and J ends lost 4 bases and 0 bases respectively, with 7 bases between them. Sequencing was done on a sample of peripheral blood. This receptor was identified in a man in his fifties or sixties with acute or convalescent COVID-19. V usage is TRBV4-1 and J usage is TRBJ1-5; possible D gene TRBD1, 6 bases. The CDR3 DNA sequence: TGCGCCAGCAGCCCACAGGGTAGCAATCAGCCCCAGCATTTT. Translation gives CASSPQGSNQPQHF.